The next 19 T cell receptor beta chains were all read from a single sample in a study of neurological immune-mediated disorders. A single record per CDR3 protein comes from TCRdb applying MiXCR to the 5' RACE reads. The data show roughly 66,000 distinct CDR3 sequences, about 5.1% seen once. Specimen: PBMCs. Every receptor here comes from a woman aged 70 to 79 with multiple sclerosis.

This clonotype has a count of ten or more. CDR3: CSARGLGVETQYF. CDR3 sequence (DNA): TGCAGTGCTAGGGGACTAGGCGTAGAGACCCAGTACTTC. This chain joins TRBV20-1 and TRBJ2-5; 8 nucleotides line up with TRBD2. Per the germline V gene, CDR1 is DFQATT and CDR2 is SNEGSKA (reference sequence). CDR3 length equals 13 residues. J was trimmed by 4 bases and V by 3 bases; bases with no gene match: 4.

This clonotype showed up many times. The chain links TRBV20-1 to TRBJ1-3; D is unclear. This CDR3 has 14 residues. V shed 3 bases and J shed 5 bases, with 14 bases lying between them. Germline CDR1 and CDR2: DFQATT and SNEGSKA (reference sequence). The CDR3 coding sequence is TGCAGTGCTAGTGATTGGCCGGCACGAAACACCATATATTTT. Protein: CSASDWPARNTIYF.

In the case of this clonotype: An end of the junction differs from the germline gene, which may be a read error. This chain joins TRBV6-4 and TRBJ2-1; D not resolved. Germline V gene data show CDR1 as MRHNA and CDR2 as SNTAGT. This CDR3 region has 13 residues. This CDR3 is CASSYSDPNEQFF. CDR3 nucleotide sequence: TGTGCCAGCAGTTACTCCGACCCCAATGAGCAGTTCTTC.

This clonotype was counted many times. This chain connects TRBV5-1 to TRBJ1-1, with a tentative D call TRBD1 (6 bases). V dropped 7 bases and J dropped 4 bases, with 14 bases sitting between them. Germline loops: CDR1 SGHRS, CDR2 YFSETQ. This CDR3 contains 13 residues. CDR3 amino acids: CASGGAHGTEAFF. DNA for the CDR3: TGCGCCAGCGGGGGGGCGCACGGCACTGAAGCTTTCTTT.

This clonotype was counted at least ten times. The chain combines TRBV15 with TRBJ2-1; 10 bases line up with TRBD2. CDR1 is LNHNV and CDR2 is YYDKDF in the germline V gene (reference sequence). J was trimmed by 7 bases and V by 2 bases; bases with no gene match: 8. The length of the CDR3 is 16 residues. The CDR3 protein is CATSRSPSGRGNEQFF. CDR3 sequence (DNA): TGTGCCACCAGCAGATCCCCTAGCGGGAGAGGAAATGAGCAGTTCTTC.

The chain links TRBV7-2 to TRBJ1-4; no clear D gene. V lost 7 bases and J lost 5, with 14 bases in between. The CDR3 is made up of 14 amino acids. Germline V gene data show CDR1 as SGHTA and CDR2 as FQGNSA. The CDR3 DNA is TGTGCCAGCACCAACCGACGCGGGAATGAAAAACTGTTTTTT. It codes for CASTNRRGNEKLFF.

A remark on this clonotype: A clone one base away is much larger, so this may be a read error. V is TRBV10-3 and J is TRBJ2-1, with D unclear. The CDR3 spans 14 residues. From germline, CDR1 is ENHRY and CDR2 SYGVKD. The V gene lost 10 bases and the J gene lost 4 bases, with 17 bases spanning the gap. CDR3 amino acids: CATRGWLPYNEQFF. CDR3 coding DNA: TGTGCCACACGAGGATGGCTCCCTTACAATGAGCAGTTCTTC.

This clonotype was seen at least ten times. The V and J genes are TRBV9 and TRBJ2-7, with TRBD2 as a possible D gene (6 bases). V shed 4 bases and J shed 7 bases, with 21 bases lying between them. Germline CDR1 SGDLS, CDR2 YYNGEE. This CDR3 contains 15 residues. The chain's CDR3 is CASSPEEGGPREQYF. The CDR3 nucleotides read TGTGCCAGCAGCCCCGAGGAGGGAGGACCGCGGGAGCAGTACTTC.

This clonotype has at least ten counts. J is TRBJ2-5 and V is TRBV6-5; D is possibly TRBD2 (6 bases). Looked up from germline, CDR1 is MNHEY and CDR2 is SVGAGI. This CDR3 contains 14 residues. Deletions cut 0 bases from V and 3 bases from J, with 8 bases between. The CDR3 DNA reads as TGTGCCAGCAGTTACTCTGGGGGGAAAGAGACCCAGTACTTC. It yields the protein CASSYSGGKETQYF.

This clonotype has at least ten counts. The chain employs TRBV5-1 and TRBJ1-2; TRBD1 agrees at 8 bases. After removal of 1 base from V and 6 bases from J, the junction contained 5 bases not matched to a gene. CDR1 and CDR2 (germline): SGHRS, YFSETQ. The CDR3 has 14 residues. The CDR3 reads CASSLLTGADGYTF. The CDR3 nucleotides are TGCGCCAGCAGCTTGCTGACAGGGGCGGATGGCTACACCTTC. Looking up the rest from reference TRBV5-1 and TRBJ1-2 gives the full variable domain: KAGVTQTPRYLIKTRGQQVTLSCSPISGHRSVSWYQQTPGQGLQFLFEYFSETQRNKGNFPGRFSGRQFSNSRSEMNVSTLELGDSALYLCASSLLTGADGYTFGSGTRLTVV.

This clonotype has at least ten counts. The CDR3 nucleotides are TGCAGTGCTCGGGGGACACGGAATAAGAACACTGAAGCTTTCTTT. It yields the protein CSARGTRNKNTEAFF. This rearrangement joins TRBV20-1 to TRBJ1-1; TRBD1 is a possible D gene (6 bases). CDR1 and CDR2 from the germline V gene are DFQATT and SNEGSKA (reference sequence). V was cut by 5 bases and J by 1 base, with 17 bases left in between. The CDR3 loop spans 15 amino acids.

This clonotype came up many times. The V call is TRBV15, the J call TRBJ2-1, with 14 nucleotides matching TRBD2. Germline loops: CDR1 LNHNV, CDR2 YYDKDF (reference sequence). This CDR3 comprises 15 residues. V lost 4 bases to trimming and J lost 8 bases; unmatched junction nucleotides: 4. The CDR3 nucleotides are TGTGCCACCAGCAAGGGGACTAGCGGGAGATATGAGCAGTTCTTC. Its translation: CATSKGTSGRYEQFF.

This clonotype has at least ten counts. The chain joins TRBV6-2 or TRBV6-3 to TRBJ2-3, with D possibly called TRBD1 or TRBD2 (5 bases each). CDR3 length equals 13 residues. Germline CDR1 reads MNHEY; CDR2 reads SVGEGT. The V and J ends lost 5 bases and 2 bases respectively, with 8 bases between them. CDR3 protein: CASSRDHTDTQYF. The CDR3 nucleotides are TGTGCCAGCAGTCGGGACCACACAGATACGCAGTATTTT.

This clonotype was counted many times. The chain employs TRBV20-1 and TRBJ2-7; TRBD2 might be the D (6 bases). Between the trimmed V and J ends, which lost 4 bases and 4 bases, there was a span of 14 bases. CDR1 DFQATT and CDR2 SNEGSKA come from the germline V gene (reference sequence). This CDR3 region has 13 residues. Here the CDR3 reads CSATTGVGYEQYF. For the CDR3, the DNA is TGCAGTGCTACCACGGGGGTCGGGTACGAGCAGTACTTC.

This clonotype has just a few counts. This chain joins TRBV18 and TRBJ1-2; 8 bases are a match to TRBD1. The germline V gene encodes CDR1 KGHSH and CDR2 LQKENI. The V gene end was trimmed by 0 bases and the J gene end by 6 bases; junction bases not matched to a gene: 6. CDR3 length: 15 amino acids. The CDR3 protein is CASSPPVRGRDGYTF. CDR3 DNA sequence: TGTGCCAGCTCACCACCGGTCAGGGGGCGTGATGGCTACACCTTC.

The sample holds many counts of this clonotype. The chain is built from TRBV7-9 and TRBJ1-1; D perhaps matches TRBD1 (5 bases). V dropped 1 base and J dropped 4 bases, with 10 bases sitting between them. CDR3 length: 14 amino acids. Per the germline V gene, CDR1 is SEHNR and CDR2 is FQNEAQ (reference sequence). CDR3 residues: CASSLVGESTEAFF. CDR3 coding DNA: TGTGCCAGCAGCTTAGTAGGGGAAAGCACTGAAGCTTTCTTT. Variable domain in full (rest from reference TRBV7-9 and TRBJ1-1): DTGVSQNPRHKITKRGQNVTFRCDPISEHNRLYWYRQTLGQGPEFLTYFQNEAQLEKSRLLSDRFSAERPKGSFSTLEIQRTEQGDSAMYLCASSLVGESTEAFFGQGTRLTVV.

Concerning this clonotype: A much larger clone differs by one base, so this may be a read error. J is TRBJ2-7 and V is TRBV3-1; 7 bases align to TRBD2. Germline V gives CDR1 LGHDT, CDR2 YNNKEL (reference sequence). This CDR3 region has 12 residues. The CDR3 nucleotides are TGTGCCAGCAGCCAAGATCTTCGGGAGGCGTGCTTC. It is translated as CASSQDLREACF.

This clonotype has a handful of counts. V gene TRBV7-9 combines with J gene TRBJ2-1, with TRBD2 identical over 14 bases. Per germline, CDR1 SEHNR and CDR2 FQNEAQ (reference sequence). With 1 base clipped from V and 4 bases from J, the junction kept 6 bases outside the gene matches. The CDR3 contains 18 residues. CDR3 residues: CASSLVTSGRAPYNEQFF. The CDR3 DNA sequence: TGTGCCAGCAGCTTAGTGACTAGCGGGAGGGCCCCATACAATGAGCAGTTCTTC.

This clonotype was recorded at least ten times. The CDR3 DNA reads TGTGCCAGCAGCTTAGTCGCTAGCGGGAGTACCTACGAGCAGTACTTC. Protein: CASSLVASGSTYEQYF. V and J are TRBV7-6 and TRBJ2-7; 10 bases are shared with TRBD2. This CDR3 region has 16 residues. CDR1 and CDR2 from the germline V gene are SGHVS and FNYEAQ. The junction had 5 bases not matched to a gene; V was cut back by 1 base and J by 2 bases.